This entry lists 23 T cell receptor beta chains sequenced from one sample in a study of somatic mutations in cytotoxic T cells in rheumatoid arthritis. Sequenced by immunoSEQ multiplex PCR; TCRdb stores in-frame clones only, minus some. The table includes about 20,000 clones, roughly 85% detected once. Material: CD8+ T cells sorted from blood. These receptor sequences come from a woman between 40 and 50 years old with rheumatoid arthritis.

The V and J genes are TRBV15 and TRBJ1-5; D remains ambiguous. The CDR3 runs to 15 residues. Trimming left V 0 bases short and J 3 bases short, with 9 bases between. In germline, CDR1 is LNHNV, CDR2 YYDKDF (reference sequence). The DNA of the CDR3 is TGTGCCACCAGCAGAGATCTTGGCCACAATCAGCCCCAGCATTTT. Its translation is CATSRDLGHNQPQHF.

This chain links TRBV7-2 with TRBJ2-7; 7 nucleotides align to TRBD2. Germline trimming cut 6 bases from V and 0 bases from J; bases unmatched to any gene: 20. Germline loops: CDR1 SGHTA, CDR2 FQGNSA. This CDR3 contains 19 residues. CDR3 region: CASSSILDLRGGGSYEQYF. The CDR3 DNA reads as TGTGCCAGCAGTTCCATTTTGGACCTAAGGGGCGGGGGCTCCTACGAGCAGTACTTC.

This clone was seen once. The chain combines TRBV19 with TRBJ2-7, with D maybe TRBD1 (6 bases). This CDR3 is built from 15 residues. V shed 7 bases and J shed 0 bases, with 16 bases lying between them. Germline V gives CDR1 LNHDA, CDR2 SQIVND (reference sequence). CDR3 DNA sequence: TGTGCCAGTACCCCCGGAACAGGGCTCTCCTACGAGCAGTACTTC. Its translation is CASTPGTGLSYEQYF.

V is TRBV6-6 and J is TRBJ1-3, with 7 bases aligning to TRBD1. CDR3 length: 14 residues. Unmatched junction bases numbered 9, after V lost 4 bases and J lost 9 bases. Per the germline V gene, CDR1 is MNHNY and CDR2 is SVGAGI (reference sequence). CDR3 in DNA: TGTGCCAGCAGTTTTACCGGGACAGATGCCACCATATATTTT. It encodes CASSFTGTDATIYF.

The chain is built from TRBV9 and TRBJ2-5; 9 positions agree with TRBD1. Germline V gene lookup returns CDR1 SGDLS and CDR2 YYNGEE. Trimming cost V 3 bases and J 3 bases; bases outside gene matches: 6. There are 15 residues in the CDR3. CDR3: CASSAYGTGKETQYF. The CDR3 DNA reads TGTGCCAGCAGCGCGTATGGGACAGGGAAAGAGACCCAGTACTTC. Using reference TRBV9 and TRBJ2-5 for the parts outside the CDR3, the full variable domain is DSGVTQTPKHLITATGQRVTLRCSPRSGDLSVYWYQQSLDQGLQFLIQYYNGEERAKGNILERFSAQQFPDLHSELNLSSLELGDSALYFCASSAYGTGKETQYFGPGTRLLVL.

V gene TRBV4-2 combines with J gene TRBJ1-1; D unresolved. The length of the CDR3 is 13 residues. Germline lookup yields CDR1 LGHNA and CDR2 YNFKEQ. V lost 6 bases and J 4 bases, leaving 12 bases between the germline ends. This CDR3 reads CASSIEILTEAFF. CDR3 DNA sequence: TGTGCCAGCAGTATAGAAATACTCACTGAAGCTTTCTTT.

The rearrangement joins TRBV5-1 to TRBJ2-1; D is unresolved. Between the trimmed V and J ends, which lost 1 base and 0 bases, there was a span of 8 bases. CDR3 length equals 15 residues. The germline V gene has CDR1 SGHRS and CDR2 YFSETQ. The CDR3 nucleotides read TGCGCCAGCAGCTTGTCCGAGAGCTCCTACAATGAGCAGTTCTTC. This translates into CASSLSESSYNEQFF.

This clone was detected only once. The chain carries TRBV7-9 and TRBJ2-7; TRBD2 agrees at 8 bases. V trimming: 1 base; J trimming: 7 bases; junction bases outside the gene matches: 6. The germline gives CDR1 SEHNR, CDR2 FQNEAQ (reference sequence). The CDR3 is 14 residues long. CDR3: CASSLDGSGEEQYF. The CDR3 bases are TGTGCCAGCAGCTTAGATGGTAGCGGGGAGGAGCAGTACTTC.

In this sample, this clone turned up a few times. V is TRBV30 and J is TRBJ2-7; no clear D. From germline, CDR1 is GTSNPN and CDR2 SVGIG (reference sequence). This CDR3 contains 12 residues. V was shortened by 0 bases and J by 2 bases, with 5 bases between the two germline ends. DNA for the CDR3: TGTGCCTGGAGTGTACAGACCTACGAGCAGTACTTC. Amino acids: CAWSVQTYEQYF.

The chain combines TRBV18 with TRBJ1-5; D gene ambiguous. The CDR3 is 13 amino acids. V lost 3 bases, J lost 5 bases, and 8 bases lay in between. Germline CDR1 and CDR2: KGHSH and LQKENI. CDR3 in DNA: TGTGCCAGCTCACCTTACTACCATCAGCCCCAGCATTTT. Its protein is CASSPYYHQPQHF.

The rearrangement links TRBV7-8 to TRBJ1-2; 9 bases are shared with TRBD1. Germline assignment: CDR1 SGHVS and CDR2 FQNEAQ. The CDR3 extends over 13 amino acids. V lost 5 bases and J lost 5; bases outside the gene matches: 3. The CDR3 DNA reads as TGTGCCAGCAGCCCTGACAGGGGGTATGGCTACACCTTC. It codes for CASSPDRGYGYTF.

V gene TRBV5-1 combines with J gene TRBJ1-1; D may be TRBD1 (6 bases). This CDR3 region has 15 residues. The V and J ends lost 0 bases and 1 base respectively, with 10 bases between them. CDR1 is SGHRS, CDR2 YFSETQ, per germline. CDR3 bases: TGCGCCAGCAGCTTGGCTCACAGGGAGAACACTGAAGCTTTCTTT. Translated: CASSLAHRENTEAFF.

V is TRBV27 and J is TRBJ1-1, with a tentative D call TRBD1 (6 bases). The V gene's germline CDR1 is MNHEY and CDR2 SMNVEV (reference sequence). The CDR3 is made up of 15 amino acids. Between the trimmed V and J ends, which lost 0 bases and 4 bases, there was a span of 12 bases. CDR3 loop: CASSLSPGGGTEAFF. CDR3 bases: TGTGCCAGCAGTTTATCTCCGGGAGGGGGCACTGAAGCTTTCTTT.

The CDR3 is CASSPISYNEQFF. The DNA of the CDR3 is TGTGCCAGTAGTCCCATCTCCTACAATGAGCAGTTCTTC. The rearrangement links TRBV19 to TRBJ2-1; D not resolved. There are 13 residues in the CDR3. The V end was cut by 5 bases, the J end by 0 bases, with 5 bases between. Germline V CDR1 and CDR2: LNHDA, SQIVND (reference sequence).

The chain has TRBV4-1 and TRBJ2-1; possible D gene TRBD2, 6 bases. Germline V gene data show CDR1 as MGHRA and CDR2 as YSYEKL. V was cut by 0 bases and J by 3 bases, with 21 bases left in between. CDR3 size: 19 residues. The CDR3 DNA is TGCGCCAGCAGCCAAGAGGAGAACCCATGGGACTTGTACTACAATGAGCAGTTCTTC. Protein: CASSQEENPWDLYYNEQFF.

The gene calls are TRBV6-5 and TRBJ2-7, with unresolved D. The germline gives CDR1 MNHEY, CDR2 SVGAGI. The V and J ends lost 3 bases and 4 bases respectively, with 19 bases between them. The CDR3 is 16 residues long. This CDR3 reads CASSYSFGQEWYEQYF. CDR3 DNA: TGTGCCAGCAGTTATAGTTTCGGTCAGGAATGGTACGAGCAGTACTTC.

This clone is medium-sized (0.01 to 0.1%) within its sample. The chain is built from TRBV29-1 and TRBJ2-7; weak D call: TRBD1 (6 bases). Trimming took off 8 bases at V and 4 bases at J, with 12 bases between the two ends. The CDR3 is 11 residues long. Germline CDR1 and CDR2: SQVTM and ANQGSEA. The CDR3 spells CSPHRGYEQYF. As DNA, the CDR3 is TGCAGCCCCCATAGGGGGTACGAGCAGTACTTC.

This sequence joins TRBV27 and TRBJ1-1; TRBD1 agrees at 7 bases. V lost 1 base and J lost 4; bases outside the gene matches: 9. Germline V gene lookup returns CDR1 MNHEY and CDR2 SMNVEV (reference sequence). This CDR3 is built from 16 residues. CDR3 coding DNA: TGTGCCAGCAGTTTATTCAGAGGGGGCGCCGGCACTGAAGCTTTCTTT. Translated: CASSLFRGGAGTEAFF.

This chain links TRBV6-1 with TRBJ1-2, with D perhaps TRBD1 (5 bases). Trimming took 7 bases from V and 7 from J, leaving 16 bases between them. Germline CDR1 is MNHNS and CDR2 is SASEGT. This CDR3 has 13 residues. The CDR3 DNA follows: TGTGCCAGCACCCAAGGAGGGGTTTTTGGCTACACCTTC. Its protein is CASTQGGVFGYTF.

The genes are TRBV4-1 and TRBJ2-1; TRBD2 aligns across 9 bases. Germline CDR1 MGHRA, CDR2 YSYEKL. CDR3 length equals 16 residues. V lost 5 bases, J lost 4 bases, and 9 bases stayed unmatched. Written as DNA, the CDR3 is TGCGCCAGCAGCATAGCTATGGCGGGGGGGTACAATGAGCAGTTCTTC. This gives the protein CASSIAMAGGYNEQFF.

This clone was seen only a few times. An end of the junction does not agree with germline; a read error may underlie this. The chain has TRBV7-9 and TRBJ2-7; D might be TRBD2 (6 bases). This CDR3 spans 12 amino acids. Germline loops: CDR1 SEHNR, CDR2 FQNEAQ (reference sequence). The CDR3: CASSLGGTGRDF. CDR3 nucleotides: TGTGCCAGCAGCTTAGGCGGGACTGGAAGGGACTTC.

This chain connects TRBV27 to TRBJ1-1; TRBD1 might be the D (6 bases). The CDR3 has 13 amino acids. Looked up from germline, CDR1 is MNHEY and CDR2 is SMNVEV (reference sequence). Trimming took off 4 bases at V and 0 bases at J, with 6 bases between the two ends. The CDR3 DNA sequence: TGTGCCAGCAGTTGGACAGTGAACACTGAAGCTTTCTTT. It translates to CASSWTVNTEAFF.

The chain has TRBV9 and TRBJ1-2, with 9 bases aligning to TRBD1. Per germline, CDR1 SGDLS and CDR2 YYNGEE. This CDR3 spans 16 amino acids. Trimming at V came to 3 bases and at J to 6 bases, leaving 12 bases not matched to a gene. CDR3 sequence: CASSEGAGTGSNGYTF. The CDR3 region has the DNA TGTGCCAGCAGCGAGGGCGCGGGGACAGGGTCTAATGGCTACACCTTC. Together with reference TRBV9 and TRBJ1-2, the CDR3 gives the full variable domain: DSGVTQTPKHLITATGQRVTLRCSPRSGDLSVYWYQQSLDQGLQFLIQYYNGEERAKGNILERFSAQQFPDLHSELNLSSLELGDSALYFCASSEGAGTGSNGYTFGSGTRLTVV.